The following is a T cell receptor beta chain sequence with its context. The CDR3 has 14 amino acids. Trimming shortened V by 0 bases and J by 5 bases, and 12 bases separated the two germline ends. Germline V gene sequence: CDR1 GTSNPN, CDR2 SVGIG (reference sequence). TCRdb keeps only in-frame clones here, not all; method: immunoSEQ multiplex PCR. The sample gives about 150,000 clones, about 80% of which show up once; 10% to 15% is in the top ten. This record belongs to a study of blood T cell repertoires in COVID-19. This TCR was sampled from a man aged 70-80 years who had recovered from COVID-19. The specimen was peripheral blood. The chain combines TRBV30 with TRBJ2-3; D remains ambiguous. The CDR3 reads CAWSVSVSRDTQYF. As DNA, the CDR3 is TGTGCCTGGAGTGTATCGGTTTCTCGAGATACGCAGTATTTT.